This TCR beta chain was recorded in a study of response to subunit inactivated influenza vaccine. Notes on the study in general: A suggestion made by the authors is that each seasonal influenza vaccination recruits few new T cells.

In the case of this clonotype: Its antigen is unidentified.

Trimming left V 2 bases short and J 3 bases short, with 8 bases between. The CDR3 is made up of 13 amino acids. Germline-derived CDR1 and CDR2 are SGHRS and YFSETQ. TCRdb itself ran the RT-PCR reads through MiXCR, one entry per CDR3 protein. The sample holds about half a million distinct CDR3 sequences; roughly 11% are singletons and the top ten take 12%. This receptor was obtained from a man aged 50-60 years who received an inactivated influenza vaccine. Material: PBMCs from blood, obtained more than 35 days after vaccination. The chain uses TRBV5-1 and TRBJ1-1, with TRBD1 as a possible D gene (5 bases). The DNA for the CDR3 is TGCGCCAGCAGCTTCTCACAGGACACTGAAGCTTTCTTT. It yields the protein CASSFSQDTEAFF.